Sequencing of this T cell receptor beta chain was carried out in a study of T cell repertoires in cytomegalovirus infection. Study summary: Selected CMV epitopes included recently identified HLA-C-restricted ones as well as well-studied HLA-B-restricted ones.

Study-wide results and caveats: Identification of carriers of CMV plus the relevant HLA was achieved through cumulative public TCR beta family frequency. The ex vivo response was dominated by HLA-C-restricted CMV-specific TCR beta clonotypes.

A single record per CDR3 protein comes from TCRdb applying MiXCR to the reads. The table lists approximately 770,000 distinct CDR3 sequences, under 35% of them singletons. Points on this clonotype: Its antigen is unidentified.

Here the sequenced sample was cultured CD8+ T cells from PBMCs, taken from culture after CMV antigen stimulation. The receptor was isolated from a human donor in good health (CMV status not recorded). Some clones in this sample may be carry-over from other donors' samples.

The CDR3 coding sequence is TGTGCCAGTAGTATCGGAGGGGTACAGATTAATCAGCCCCAGCATTTT. It codes for CASSIGGVQINQPQHF. The chain combines TRBV19 with TRBJ1-5; TRBD1 might be the D (5 bases). Trimming cost V 3 bases and J 4 bases, with 16 bases left between them. Germline V CDR1 and CDR2: LNHDA, SQIVND (reference sequence). This CDR3 region has 16 residues.